This entry is about one T cell receptor beta chain. Antigen unknown. Treatment indicated: roughly 10-day PBMC culture with coronavirus spike peptide pools or control peptides (ViraFEST assay). From the unexposed donor, CD4+ T cells were collected ahead of the COVID-19 pandemic (2011-2018). Once peptide pools had expanded antigen-specific T cells, ViraFEST sequenced TCRs. The researchers probed unexposed-donor CD4+ T cells with SARS-CoV-2 S/N and four cold-coronavirus spikes, cells permitting. The data derive from a study of vaccination and CD4 T cells after COVID-19. On the study more broadly: Six males and four females, two of them Hispanic, were enrolled as convalescents. Findings and limits, study-wide: Early timepoints after natural infection were not analyzed in these convalescent patients.

V lost 6 bases and J lost 14, with 16 bases in between. This CDR3 region has 11 residues. Germline CDR1 is SGHAT and CDR2 is FQNNGV. The study sequenced cultured CD4+ T cell DNA using the Oncomine TCR Beta short-read assay. Genomic DNA was isolated from CD4+ T cells that had been cultured. TCRdb redid the calling of the PCR reads with MiXCR, one entry per CDR3 protein. The sample lists some 10,000 distinct CDR3 sequences, just under 45% seen once, with roughly 12% in the top ten. This TCR came from a human donor in good health. Sample: CD4+ T cells from blood, cultured in vitro. The chain is built from TRBV11-2 and TRBJ1-2, with no clear D. The chain's CDR3 is CASSRGITFTF. CDR3 sequence (DNA): TGTGCCAGCAGTCGAGGGATTACCTTTACCTTC.